This entry describes one T cell receptor (beta chain). This sample stems from a study of T cell changes during pregnancy in multiple sclerosis. Generated by immunoSEQ multiplex PCR, the TCRdb table keeps only in-frame clones and is missing some. The table lists almost 35,000 clones, 90% of them singletons. Losses at the gene ends were 5 bases for V and 0 bases for J; bases not matched to a gene: 5. This CDR3 region has 15 residues. Germline V CDR1 and CDR2: SEHNR, FQNEAQ (reference sequence). The TCR comes from a female donor with multiple sclerosis, enrolled in a pregnancy study. The material sequenced was CD8+ T cells from peripheral blood mononuclear cells, taken in the first trimester of pregnancy. V and J are TRBV7-9 and TRBJ2-3, with TRBD1 matching 7 bases. CDR3 protein: CASSRQGSSTDTQYF. In DNA form, the CDR3 reads TGTGCCAGCAGCAGACAGGGCTCTAGCACAGATACGCAGTATTTT.